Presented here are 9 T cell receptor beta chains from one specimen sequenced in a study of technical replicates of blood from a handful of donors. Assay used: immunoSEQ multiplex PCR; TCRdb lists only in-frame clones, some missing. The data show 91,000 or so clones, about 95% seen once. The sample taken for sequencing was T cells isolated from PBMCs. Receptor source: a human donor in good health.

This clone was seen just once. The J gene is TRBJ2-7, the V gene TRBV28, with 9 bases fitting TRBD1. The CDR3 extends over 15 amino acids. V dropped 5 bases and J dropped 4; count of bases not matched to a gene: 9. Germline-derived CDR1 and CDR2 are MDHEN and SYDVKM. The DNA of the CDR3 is TGTGCCAGCAGTCCCTCACAGGGGGCATTGTACGAGCAGTACTTC. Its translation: CASSPSQGALYEQYF.

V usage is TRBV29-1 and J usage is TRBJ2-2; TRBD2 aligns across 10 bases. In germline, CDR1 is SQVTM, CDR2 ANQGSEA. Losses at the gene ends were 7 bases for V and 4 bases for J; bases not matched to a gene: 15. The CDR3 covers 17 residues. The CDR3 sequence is CSAGRTSGAPGTGELFF. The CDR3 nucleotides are TGCAGCGCCGGCCGGACTAGCGGAGCGCCGGGCACCGGGGAGCTGTTTTTT.

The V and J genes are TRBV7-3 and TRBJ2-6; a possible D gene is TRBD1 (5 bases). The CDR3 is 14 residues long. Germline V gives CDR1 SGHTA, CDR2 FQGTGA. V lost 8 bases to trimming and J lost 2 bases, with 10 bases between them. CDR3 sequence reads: CASAAGPGANVLTF. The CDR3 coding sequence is TGTGCCAGCGCGGCAGGGCCTGGGGCCAACGTCCTGACTTTC.

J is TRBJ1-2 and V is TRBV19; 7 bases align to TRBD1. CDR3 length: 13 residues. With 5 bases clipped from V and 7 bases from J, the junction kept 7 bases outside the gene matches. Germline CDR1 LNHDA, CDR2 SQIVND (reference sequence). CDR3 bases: TGTGCCAGTAGTTTGGATCGACAGGGTGGCTACACCTTC. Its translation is CASSLDRQGGYTF.

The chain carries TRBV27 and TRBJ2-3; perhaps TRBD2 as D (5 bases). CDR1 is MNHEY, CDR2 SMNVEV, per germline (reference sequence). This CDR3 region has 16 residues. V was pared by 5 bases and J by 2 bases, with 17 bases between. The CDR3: CASSSRAEPYTDTQYF. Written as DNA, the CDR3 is TGTGCCAGCAGTAGCAGAGCGGAACCCTACACAGATACGCAGTATTTT.

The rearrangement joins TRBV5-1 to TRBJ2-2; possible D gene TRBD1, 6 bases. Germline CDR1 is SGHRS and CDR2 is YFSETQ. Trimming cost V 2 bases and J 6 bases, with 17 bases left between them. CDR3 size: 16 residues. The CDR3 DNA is TGCGCCAGCAGCTTAGACAGGAGCATTAGGGCCGGGGAGCTGTTTTTT. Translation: CASSLDRSIRAGELFF.

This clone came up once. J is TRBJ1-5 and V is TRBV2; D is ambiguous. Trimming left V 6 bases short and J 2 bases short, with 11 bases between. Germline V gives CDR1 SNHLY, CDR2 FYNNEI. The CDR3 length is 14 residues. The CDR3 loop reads CASRALGGNQPQHF. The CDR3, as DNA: TGTGCCAGCAGAGCCCTCGGGGGCAATCAGCCCCAGCATTTT.

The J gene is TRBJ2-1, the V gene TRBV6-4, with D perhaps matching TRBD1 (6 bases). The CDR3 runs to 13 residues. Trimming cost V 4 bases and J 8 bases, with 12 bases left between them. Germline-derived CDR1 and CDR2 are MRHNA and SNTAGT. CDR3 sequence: CASSGEQGHEQFF. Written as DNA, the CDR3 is TGTGCCAGCAGTGGGGAACAGGGTCATGAGCAGTTCTTC.

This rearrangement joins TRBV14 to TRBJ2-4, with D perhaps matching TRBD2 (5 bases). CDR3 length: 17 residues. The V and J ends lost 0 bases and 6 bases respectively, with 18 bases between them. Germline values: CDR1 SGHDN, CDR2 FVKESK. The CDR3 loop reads CASSQDEEKAGRNIQYF. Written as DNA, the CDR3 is TGTGCCAGCAGCCAAGATGAGGAAAAGGCTGGGAGAAACATTCAGTACTTC.